This T cell receptor (beta chain) was obtained from a study of a mutant IDH1 vaccine in newly diagnosed glioma. Study in general: Vaccination started 4-6 weeks after radiotherapy alone, or with temozolomide cycles. Findings and limits, study-wide: Immune responses arising from the vaccine appeared in about 93% of patients.

The time point here: week 47, end of study. The study gave 300 ug of mutant IDH1 20-mer peptide per vaccine dose, with topical imiquimod. Eight vaccine injections were given to patients in weeks 1, 3, 5, 7, 11, 15, 19 and 23. Germline CDR1 and CDR2: ENHRY and SYGVKD. CDR3 length: 15 amino acids. V shed 6 bases and J 4 bases; nucleotides not matched to a gene: 8. A note on this clone: Its antigen is still unknown.

This table comes from immunoSEQ multiplex PCR, and its TCRdb copy is limited to in-frame clones, with some not included. The sample includes over 80,000 clones, approximately 80% of them seen just once. The origin of this receptor is a man aged 35 to 55 with glioma. Source: PBMCs, taken from a glioma patient whose treatment included an IDH1 peptide vaccine. V gene TRBV10-3 combines with J gene TRBJ2-2; 7 bases match TRBD1. The CDR3 sequence: CAIRKQGPGTGELFF. CDR3 nucleotide sequence: TGTGCCATCAGAAAACAGGGGCCGGGCACCGGGGAGCTGTTTTTT.